This paragraph reports one T cell receptor (beta chain). The data were taken from a study of blood T cell repertoires in COVID-19. This CDR3 has 14 amino acids. Germline V gives CDR1 MGHDK, CDR2 SYGVNS. The V and J ends lost 1 base and 11 bases, in that order; junction bases with no gene match: 7. Some clones are missing from TCRdb's copy, which holds only in-frame ones; the method was immunoSEQ multiplex PCR. The sample lists more than 300,000 clones; 85% to 90% were seen once. The specimen was peripheral blood. The source is a woman between 45 and 60 years old with COVID-19, enrolled during active disease. The chain uses TRBV25-1 and TRBJ2-1; 8 nucleotides match TRBD2. The CDR3 nucleotides read TGTGCCAGCAGTGAATCCCCGGGACTAGTCCAGCAGTTCTTC. This gives the protein CASSESPGLVQQFF.